Here is one T cell receptor beta chain with its context. In the authors' methods: Reference gene primers were amplified, and this amplification served to estimate nucleated cell counts. The assay was immunoSEQ multiplex PCR, and TCRdb's table has in-frame clones only and misses some. The D gene and trimming were derived from the DNA, and the V and J assignments and clone size from that table. The sample includes about 380,000 clones, around 90% of them seen just once. These data originate in a study of blood T cell repertoires in COVID-19. Turning to the study itself: Whether acute or convalescent, the COVID-19 samples came from the United States, Italy and Spain. T cells, B-cell-depleted T cells, or PBMCs supplied cDNA or gDNA.

V lost 1 base and J lost 5; bases outside the gene matches: 9. This CDR3 region has 17 residues. Looked up from germline, CDR1 is SGHTA and CDR2 is FQGNSA. The origin of this receptor is a man younger than 35 with active or convalescent COVID-19. The chain has TRBV7-2 and TRBJ2-1; TRBD1 matches 9 bases. The sample consisted of peripheral blood. CDR3 sequence: CASSLDWGTGLNNEQFF. CDR3 coding DNA: TGTGCCAGCAGCTTAGATTGGGGGACAGGGCTTAACAATGAGCAGTTCTTC.